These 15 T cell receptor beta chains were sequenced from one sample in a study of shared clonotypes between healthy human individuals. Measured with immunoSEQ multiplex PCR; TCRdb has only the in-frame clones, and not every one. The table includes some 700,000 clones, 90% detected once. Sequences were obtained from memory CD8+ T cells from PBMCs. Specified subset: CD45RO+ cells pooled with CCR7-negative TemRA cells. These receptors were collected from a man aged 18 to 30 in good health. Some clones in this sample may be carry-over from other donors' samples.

The CDR3 DNA reads TGTGCCAGCAGCGGTAGATTACTAGCGGGAGGGTTACACTACAATGAGCAGTTCTTC. It specifies CASSGRLLAGGLHYNEQFF. V and J are TRBV11-2 and TRBJ2-1; 13 bases fit TRBD2. CDR1 SGHAT and CDR2 FQNNGV come from the germline V gene. J gave up 3 bases and V 5 bases, and 13 bases lay outside the gene matches. This CDR3 spans 19 amino acids.

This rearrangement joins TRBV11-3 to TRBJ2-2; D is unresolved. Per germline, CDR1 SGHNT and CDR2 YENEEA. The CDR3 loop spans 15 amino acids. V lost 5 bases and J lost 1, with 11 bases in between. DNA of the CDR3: TGTGCCAGCAGCACCCGAGGAAAGAACACCGGGGAGCTGTTTTTT. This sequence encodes CASSTRGKNTGELFF.

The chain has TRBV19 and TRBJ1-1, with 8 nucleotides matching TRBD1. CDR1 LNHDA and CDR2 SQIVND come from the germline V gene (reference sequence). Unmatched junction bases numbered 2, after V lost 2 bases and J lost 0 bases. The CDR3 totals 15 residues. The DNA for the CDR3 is TGTGCCAGTAGTATAAACAGGGGGATGAACACTGAAGCTTTCTTT. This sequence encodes CASSINRGMNTEAFF.

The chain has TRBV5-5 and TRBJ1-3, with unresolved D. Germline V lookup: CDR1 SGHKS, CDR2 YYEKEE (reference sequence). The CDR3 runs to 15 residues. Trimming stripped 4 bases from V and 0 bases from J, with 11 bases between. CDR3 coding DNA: TGTGCCAGCAGCCTGTTAGTGAGCTCTGGAAACACCATATATTTT. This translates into CASSLLVSSGNTIYF.

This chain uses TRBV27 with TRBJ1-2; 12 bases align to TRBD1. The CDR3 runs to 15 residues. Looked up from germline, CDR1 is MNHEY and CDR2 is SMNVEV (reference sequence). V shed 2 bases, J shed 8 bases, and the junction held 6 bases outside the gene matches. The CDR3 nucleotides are TGTGCCAGCAGTTTACGGGGACAGGGGGCGCGAGGCTACACCTTC. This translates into CASSLRGQGARGYTF.

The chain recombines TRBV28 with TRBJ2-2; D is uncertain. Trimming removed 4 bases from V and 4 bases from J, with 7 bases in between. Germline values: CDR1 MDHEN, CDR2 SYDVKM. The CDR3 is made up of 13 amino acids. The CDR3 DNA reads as TGTGCCAGCAGTTACTACGTCACCGGGGAGCTGTTTTTT. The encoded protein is CASSYYVTGELFF. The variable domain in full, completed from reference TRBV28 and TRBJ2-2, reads DVKVTQSSRYLVKRTGEKVFLECVQDMDHENMFWYRQDPGLGLRLIYFSYDVKMKEKGDIPEGYSVSREKKERFSLILESASTNQTSMYLCASSYYVTGELFFGEGSRLTVL.

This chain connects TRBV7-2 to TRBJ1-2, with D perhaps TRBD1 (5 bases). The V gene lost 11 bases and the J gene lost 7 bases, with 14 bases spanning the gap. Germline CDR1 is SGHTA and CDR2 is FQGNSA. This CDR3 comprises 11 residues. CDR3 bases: TGTGCCCGCCGGGGGGGAGCTGGCTACACCTTC. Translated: CARRGGAGYTF. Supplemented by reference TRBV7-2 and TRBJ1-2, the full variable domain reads GAGVSQSPSNKVTEKGKDVELRCDPISGHTALYWYRQSLGQGLEFLIYFQGNSAPDKSGLPSDRFSAERTGGSVSTLTIQRTQQEDSAVYLCARRGGAGYTFGSGTRLTVV.

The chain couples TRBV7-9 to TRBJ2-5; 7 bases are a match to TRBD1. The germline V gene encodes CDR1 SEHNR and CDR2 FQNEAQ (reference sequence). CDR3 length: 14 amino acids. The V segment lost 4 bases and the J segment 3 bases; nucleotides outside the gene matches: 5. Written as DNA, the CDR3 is TGTGCCAGCAGCTCGGGACAGACTAAAGAGACCCAGTACTTC. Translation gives CASSSGQTKETQYF.

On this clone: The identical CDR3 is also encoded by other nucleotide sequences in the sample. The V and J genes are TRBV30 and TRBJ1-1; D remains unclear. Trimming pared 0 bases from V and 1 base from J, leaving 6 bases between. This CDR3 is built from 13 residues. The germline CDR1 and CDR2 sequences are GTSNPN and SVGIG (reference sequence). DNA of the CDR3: TGTGCCTGGAGTGTTGTGAGGAACACTGAAGCTTTCTTT. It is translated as CAWSVVRNTEAFF.

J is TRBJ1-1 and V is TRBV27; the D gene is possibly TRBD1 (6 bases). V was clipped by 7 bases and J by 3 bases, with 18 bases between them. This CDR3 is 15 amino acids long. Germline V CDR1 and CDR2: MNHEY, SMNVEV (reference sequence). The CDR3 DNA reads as TGTGCCAGCACCGAGATAGGACAGCCCCACACTGAAGCTTTCTTT. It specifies CASTEIGQPHTEAFF.

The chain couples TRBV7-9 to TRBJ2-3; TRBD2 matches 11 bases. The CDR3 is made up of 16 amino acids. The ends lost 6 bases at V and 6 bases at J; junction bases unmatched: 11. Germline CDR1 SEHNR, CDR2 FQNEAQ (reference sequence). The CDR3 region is CASSIRSTSGTDTQYF. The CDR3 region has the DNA TGTGCCAGCAGTATACGATCGACTAGCGGGACGGATACGCAGTATTTT.

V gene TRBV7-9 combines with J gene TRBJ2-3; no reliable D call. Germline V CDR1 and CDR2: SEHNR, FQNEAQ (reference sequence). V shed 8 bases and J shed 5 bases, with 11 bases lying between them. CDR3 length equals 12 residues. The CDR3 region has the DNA TGTGCCAGCCGATCGTTGATAGATACGCAGTATTTT. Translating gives CASRSLIDTQYF.

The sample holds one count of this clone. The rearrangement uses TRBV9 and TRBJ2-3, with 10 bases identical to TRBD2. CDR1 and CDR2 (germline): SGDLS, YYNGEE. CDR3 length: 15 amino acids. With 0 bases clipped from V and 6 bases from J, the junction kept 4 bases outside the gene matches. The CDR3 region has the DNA TGTGCCAGCAGCGTAGGTAATAGCGGGAGGGATACGCAGTATTTT. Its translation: CASSVGNSGRDTQYF.

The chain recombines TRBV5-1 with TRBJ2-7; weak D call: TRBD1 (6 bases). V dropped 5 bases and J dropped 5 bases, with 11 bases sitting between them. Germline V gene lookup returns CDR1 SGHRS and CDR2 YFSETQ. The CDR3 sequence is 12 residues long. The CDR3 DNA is TGCGCCAGCAGTGGGGGCTCGAACGAGCAGTACTTC. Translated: CASSGGSNEQYF.

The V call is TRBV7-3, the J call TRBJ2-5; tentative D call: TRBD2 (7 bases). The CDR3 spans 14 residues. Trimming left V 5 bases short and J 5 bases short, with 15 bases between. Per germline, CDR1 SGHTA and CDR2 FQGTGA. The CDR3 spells CASSPSGGGETQYF. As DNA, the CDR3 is TGTGCCAGCAGCCCGTCGGGGGGCGGGGAGACCCAGTACTTC.